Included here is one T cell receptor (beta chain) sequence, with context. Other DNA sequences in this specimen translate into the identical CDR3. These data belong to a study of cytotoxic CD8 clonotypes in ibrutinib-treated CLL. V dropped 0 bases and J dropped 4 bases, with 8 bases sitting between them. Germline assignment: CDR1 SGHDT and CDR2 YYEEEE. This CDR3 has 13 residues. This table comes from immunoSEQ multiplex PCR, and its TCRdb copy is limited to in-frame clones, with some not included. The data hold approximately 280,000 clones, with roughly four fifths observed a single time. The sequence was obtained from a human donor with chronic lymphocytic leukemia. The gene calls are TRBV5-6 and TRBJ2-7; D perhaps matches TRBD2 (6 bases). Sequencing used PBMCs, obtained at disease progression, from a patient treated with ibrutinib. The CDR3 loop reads CASSLDGSYEQYF. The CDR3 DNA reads TGTGCCAGCAGCTTGGACGGGAGTTACGAGCAGTACTTC.